The subject of this entry is one T cell receptor (beta chain). Compared with germline, one end of the junction differs, possibly owing to a read error. Repertoires were generated with immunoSEQ multiplex PCR, while TCRdb's copy carries only in-frame clones and drops some. The sample has 3,000 to 3,500 clones; about 29% are singletons. This sample was taken from a study of T cells in localized non-small cell lung cancer. The CDR3 has 12 amino acids. The germline V gene has CDR1 LNHDA and CDR2 SQIVND (reference sequence). The material sequenced was lung tumor tissue, taken before any cancer treatment. The TCR comes from an older male donor with stage I lung adenocarcinoma. The rearrangement uses TRBV19 and TRBJ1-1; D is unresolved. CDR3 sequence (DNA): TGTGCCAATAGTATACGGGCCACTGAAGCTTTCTTT. This gives the protein CANSIRATEAFF.